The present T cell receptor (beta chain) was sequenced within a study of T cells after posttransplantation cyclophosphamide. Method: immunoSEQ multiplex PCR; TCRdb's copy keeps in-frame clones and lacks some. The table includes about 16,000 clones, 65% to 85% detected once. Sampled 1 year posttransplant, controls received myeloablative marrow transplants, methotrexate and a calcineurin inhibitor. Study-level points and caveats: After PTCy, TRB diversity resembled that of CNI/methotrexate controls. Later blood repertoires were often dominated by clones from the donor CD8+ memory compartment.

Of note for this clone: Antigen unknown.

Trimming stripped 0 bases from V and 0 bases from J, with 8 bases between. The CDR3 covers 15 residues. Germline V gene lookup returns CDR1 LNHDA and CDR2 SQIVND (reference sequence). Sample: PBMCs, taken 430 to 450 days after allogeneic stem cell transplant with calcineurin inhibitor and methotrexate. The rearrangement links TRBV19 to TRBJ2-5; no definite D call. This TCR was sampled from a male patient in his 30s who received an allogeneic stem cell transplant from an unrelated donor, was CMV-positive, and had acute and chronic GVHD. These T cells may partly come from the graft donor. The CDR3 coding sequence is TGTGCCAGTAGTATAGATACAGCCAACCAAGAGACCCAGTACTTC. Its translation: CASSIDTANQETQYF.